This T cell receptor (beta chain) was recorded in a study of blood T cell repertoires in COVID-19. Across the study: PBMCs, B-cell-depleted T cells, or T cells provided the cDNA or gDNA that made up the material.

Repertoires were generated with immunoSEQ multiplex PCR, while TCRdb's copy carries only in-frame clones and drops some. The data hold tens of thousands of clones, with about four fifths observed a single time. The CDR3 consists of 14 residues. The V gene's germline CDR1 is LGHDT and CDR2 YNNKEL (reference sequence). V was pared by 8 bases and J by 3 bases, with 16 bases between. This clone occurred once. Sequencing was performed on peripheral blood. This chain uses TRBV3-1 (or the pseudogene TRBV3-2) with TRBJ1-1, with D possibly being TRBD1 (6 bases). The TCR was taken from a man aged 45-65 years with acute or convalescent COVID-19. Written as DNA, the CDR3 is TGTGCCAGCGGACACAGGGAGGGGGACACTGAAGCTTTCTTT. Its translation: CASGHREGDTEAFF.